This TCR beta chain was captured in a study of early stage breast cancer tumors. On the study more broadly: Invasive lobular carcinomas made up about 30% of the 12 ER+/PR+/HER2- tumors.

Trimming took 1 base from V and 5 from J; bases not matched to a gene: 5. CDR1 is SGHTA, CDR2 FQGNSA, per germline. CDR3 size: 14 residues. Profiled with immunoSEQ multiplex PCR; TCRdb holds only in-frame clones, not every one. This sample has roughly 48,000 clones, with roughly four fifths found just once. The source material was blood. This TCR derives from a person in their fifties with breast cancer. This sequence joins TRBV7-2 and TRBJ2-7; 7 positions match TRBD2. CDR3 in amino acids: CASSLGRERDEQYF. CDR3 bases: TGTGCCAGCAGCTTAGGGCGGGAGCGCGACGAGCAGTACTTC.